The 7 T cell receptor beta chains in this list originate from one sample, sequenced in a study of regulatory T cells in long-lasting Graves disease. Time point specified: newly diagnosed GD, antithyroid drugs for less than 3 months. Extracted RNA from PBMCs served as the source of the TCR library. Investigators prepared the TCR beta libraries by applying iRepertoire HTBI primers and Arm-PCR of CDR3 regions. TCRdb itself ran the multiplex PCR reads through MiXCR, one entry per CDR3 protein. This table holds about 540,000 distinct CDR3 sequences, approximately 15% found once. In addition, the sample was reused for a study of T cells in Graves' hyperthyroidism and ophthalmopathy.

Here the sequenced sample was peripheral blood mononuclear cells (PBMCs), taken at new diagnosis, from a patient treated with antithyroid drugs. The receptor set was obtained from a young man with Graves disease.

This clonotype was seen repeatedly, ten times or more. This rearrangement joins TRBV5-1 to TRBJ2-3; TRBD2 agrees at 11 bases. The CDR3 covers 14 residues. The germline V gene encodes CDR1 SGHRS and CDR2 YFSETQ. With V trimmed by 7 bases and J by 3 bases, 4 bases remained unmatched. The CDR3: CASGSGRATDTQYF. The CDR3 region has the DNA TGCGCCAGCGGTAGCGGGAGGGCGACAGATACGCAGTATTTT.

About this clonotype itself: The junction differs from germline at one of its ends, possibly a read error. This sequence joins TRBV7-9 and TRBJ2-2; D is tentatively TRBD1 or TRBD2 (5 bases each). This CDR3 is 14 amino acids long. Per germline, CDR1 SEHNR and CDR2 FQNEAQ (reference sequence). The CDR3 region has the DNA TGTGCCAGCAGCTTAGTCCGACAGCCCGGGGAGCTGTGGTTT. Translated: CASSLVRQPGELWF.

Details on this clonotype: This sequence is one base from a far larger clone and is likely a read error. This sequence joins TRBV28 and TRBJ2-2; tentatively, D is TRBD2 (5 bases). The length of the CDR3 is 15 residues. The germline CDR1 and CDR2 sequences are MDHEN and SYDVKM. CDR3 DNA sequence: TGTGCCAGCAGTTCCCACAACACGAACACCGGGGAGCCGTTTTTT. This translates into CASSSHNTNTGEPFF.

With respect to this clonotype: An end of the junction differs from the germline gene, which may be a read error. This chain connects TRBV18 to TRBJ1-1, with a possible D match to TRBD1 (5 bases). The CDR3 has 16 amino acids. CDR1 and CDR2 from the germline V gene are KGHSH and LQKENI. CDR3 DNA sequence: TGTGCCGGCTCGTTAACGCCGGGACCCCGGGACACTGAAGCTTTCTTT. It encodes CAGSLTPGPRDTEAFF.

The J gene is TRBJ2-7, the V gene TRBV3-1, with TRBD1 matching over 9 bases. After removal of 1 base from V and 5 bases from J, the junction contained 12 bases not matched to a gene. This CDR3 contains 17 residues. Germline V CDR1 and CDR2: LGHDT, YNNKEL (reference sequence). CDR3 bases: TGTGCCAGCAGCCAAGGGACCCCGGGACAGGGTTCCAACGAGCAGTACTTC. Amino acid sequence: CASSQGTPGQGSNEQYF.

This clonotype was recorded a few times. The chain's CDR3 is CASSPTGLAKNIQYF. The CDR3 DNA reads TGTGCCAGCAGCCCCACGGGTCTAGCCAAAAACATTCAGTACTTC. The gene calls are TRBV5-6 and TRBJ2-4; D is ambiguous. Between the trimmed V and J ends, which lost 4 bases and 0 bases, there was a span of 11 bases. There are 15 residues in the CDR3. Germline-derived CDR1 and CDR2 are SGHDT and YYEEEE. Combining the CDR3 with reference TRBV5-6 and TRBJ2-4 gives the whole variable domain DAGVTQSPTHLIKTRGQQVTLRCSPKSGHDTVSWYQQALGQGPQFIFQYYEEEERQRGNFPDRFSGHQFPNYSSELNVNALLLGDSALYLCASSPTGLAKNIQYFGAGTRLSVL.

This clonotype was picked up many times. The chain links TRBV9 to TRBJ2-1, with 7 bases fitting TRBD2. Germline V gene lookup returns CDR1 SGDLS and CDR2 YYNGEE. This CDR3 is 16 amino acids long. V shed 0 bases and J 3 bases; nucleotides not matched to a gene: 6. CDR3 sequence reads: CASSVEGSGFYNEQFF. CDR3 DNA sequence: TGTGCCAGCAGCGTAGAGGGTAGCGGGTTCTACAATGAGCAGTTCTTC.